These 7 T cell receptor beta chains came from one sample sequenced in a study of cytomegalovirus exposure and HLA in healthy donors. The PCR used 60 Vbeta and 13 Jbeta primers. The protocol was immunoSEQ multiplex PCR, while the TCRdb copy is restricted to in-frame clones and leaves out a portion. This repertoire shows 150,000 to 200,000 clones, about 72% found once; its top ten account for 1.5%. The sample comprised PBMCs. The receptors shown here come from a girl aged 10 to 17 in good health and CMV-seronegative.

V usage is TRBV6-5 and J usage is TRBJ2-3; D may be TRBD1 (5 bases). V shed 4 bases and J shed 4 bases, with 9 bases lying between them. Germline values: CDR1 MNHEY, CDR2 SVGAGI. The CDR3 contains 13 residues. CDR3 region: CASSSIRADTQYF. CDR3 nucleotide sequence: TGTGCCAGCAGTTCCATCAGGGCAGATACGCAGTATTTT.

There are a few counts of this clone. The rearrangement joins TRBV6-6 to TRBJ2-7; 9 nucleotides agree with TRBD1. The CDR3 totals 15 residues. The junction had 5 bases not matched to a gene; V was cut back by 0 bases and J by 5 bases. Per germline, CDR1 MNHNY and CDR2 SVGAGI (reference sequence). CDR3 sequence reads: CASSYSQGTGHEQYF. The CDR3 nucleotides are TGTGCCAGCAGTTACTCGCAGGGGACAGGGCACGAGCAGTACTTC.

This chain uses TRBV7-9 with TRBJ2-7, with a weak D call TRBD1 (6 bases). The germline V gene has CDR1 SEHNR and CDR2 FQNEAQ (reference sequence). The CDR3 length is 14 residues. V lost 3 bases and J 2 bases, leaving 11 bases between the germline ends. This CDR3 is CASSFGTLTYEQYF. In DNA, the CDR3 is TGTGCCAGCAGCTTTGGGACACTAACCTACGAGCAGTACTTC. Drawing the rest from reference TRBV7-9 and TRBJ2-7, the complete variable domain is DTGVSQNPRHKITKRGQNVTFRCDPISEHNRLYWYRQTLGQGPEFLTYFQNEAQLEKSRLLSDRFSAERPKGSFSTLEIQRTEQGDSAMYLCASSFGTLTYEQYFGPGTRLTVT.

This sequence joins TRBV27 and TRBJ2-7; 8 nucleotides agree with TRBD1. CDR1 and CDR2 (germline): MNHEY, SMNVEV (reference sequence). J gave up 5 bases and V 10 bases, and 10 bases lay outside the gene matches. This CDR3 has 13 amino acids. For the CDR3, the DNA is TGTGCCACCACAGGGGCAGGGGGCCACGAGCAGTACTTC. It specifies CATTGAGGHEQYF.

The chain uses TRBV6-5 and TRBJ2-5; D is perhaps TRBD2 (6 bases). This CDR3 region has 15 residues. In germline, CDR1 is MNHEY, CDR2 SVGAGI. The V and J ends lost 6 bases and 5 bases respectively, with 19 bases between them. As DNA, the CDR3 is TGTGCCAGCAGAGTCCTGGGACTGTCTGGGGAGACCCAGTACTTC. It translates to CASRVLGLSGETQYF.

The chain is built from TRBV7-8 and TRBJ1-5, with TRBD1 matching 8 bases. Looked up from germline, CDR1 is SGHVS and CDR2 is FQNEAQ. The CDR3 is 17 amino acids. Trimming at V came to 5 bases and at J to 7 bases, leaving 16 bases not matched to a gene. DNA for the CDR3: TGTGCCAGCAGCCTACGTCGGTCGCAGGGGGCCCGACAGCCCCAGCATTTT. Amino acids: CASSLRRSQGARQPQHF.

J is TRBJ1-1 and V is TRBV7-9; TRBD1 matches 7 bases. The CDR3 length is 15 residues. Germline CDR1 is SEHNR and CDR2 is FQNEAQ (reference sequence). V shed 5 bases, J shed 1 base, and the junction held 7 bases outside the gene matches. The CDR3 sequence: CASSDWGTENTEAFF. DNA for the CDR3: TGTGCCAGCAGCGATTGGGGGACAGAGAACACTGAAGCTTTCTTT.